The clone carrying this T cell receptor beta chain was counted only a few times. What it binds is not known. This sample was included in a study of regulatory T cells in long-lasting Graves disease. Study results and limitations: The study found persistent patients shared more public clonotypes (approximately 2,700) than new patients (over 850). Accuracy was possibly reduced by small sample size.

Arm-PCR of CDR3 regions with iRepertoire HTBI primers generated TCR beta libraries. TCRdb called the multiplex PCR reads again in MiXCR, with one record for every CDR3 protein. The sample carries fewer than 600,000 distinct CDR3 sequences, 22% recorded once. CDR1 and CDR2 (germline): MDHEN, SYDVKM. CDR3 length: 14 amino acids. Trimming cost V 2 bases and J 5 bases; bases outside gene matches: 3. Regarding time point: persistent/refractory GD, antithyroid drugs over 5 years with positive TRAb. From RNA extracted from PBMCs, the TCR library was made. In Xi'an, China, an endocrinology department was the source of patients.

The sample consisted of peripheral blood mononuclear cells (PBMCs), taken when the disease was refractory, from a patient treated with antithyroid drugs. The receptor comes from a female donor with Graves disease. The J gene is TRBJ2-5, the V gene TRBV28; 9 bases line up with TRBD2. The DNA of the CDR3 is TGTGCCAGCAGTTTAGTAACTAGCGGGGAGACCCAGTACTTC. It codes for CASSLVTSGETQYF. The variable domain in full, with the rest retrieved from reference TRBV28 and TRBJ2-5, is DVKVTQSSRYLVKRTGEKVFLECVQDMDHENMFWYRQDPGLGLRLIYFSYDVKMKEKGDIPEGYSVSREKKERFSLILESASTNQTSMYLCASSLVTSGETQYFGPGTRLLVL.